What follows are 18 T cell receptor beta chains derived from one specimen sequenced in a study of T-cell memory formation after mild COVID-19. TCRdb reprocessed the 5' RACE reads with MiXCR, giving one entry per CDR3 protein. The sample carries around 340,000 distinct CDR3 sequences, 10% to 15% recorded once. Source material: PBMCs or a T cell subset sorted from them (not recorded which). The receptors were gathered from a man between 18 and 35 years old who had mild COVID-19 (a few samples of this study predate the infection). Cell type and time point are not known.

This clonotype was counted only a few times. This chain connects TRBV27 to TRBJ1-2; D not certain. Trimming shortened V by 6 bases and J by 4 bases, and 18 bases separated the two germline ends. There are 15 residues in the CDR3. Germline CDR1 is MNHEY and CDR2 is SMNVEV (reference sequence). This CDR3 reads CASSPSLGEAYGYTF. The CDR3 nucleotides read TGTGCCAGCAGCCCCTCGCTGGGCGAGGCCTATGGCTACACCTTC.

V is TRBV7-6 and J is TRBJ1-6; the D gene is possibly TRBD1 (5 bases). The V gene lost 5 bases and the J gene lost 5 bases, with 13 bases spanning the gap. This CDR3 is built from 15 residues. The germline gives CDR1 SGHVS, CDR2 FNYEAQ. The CDR3 sequence is CASSPSTVNNSPLHF. Here the CDR3 DNA reads TGTGCCAGCAGCCCTTCGACAGTAAATAATTCACCCCTCCACTTT.

V is TRBV4-1 and J is TRBJ1-6; no definite D call. Germline CDR1 and CDR2: MGHRA and YSYEKL. V lost 1 base and J lost 7, with 5 bases in between. CDR3 size: 13 residues. The CDR3 bases are TGCGCCAGCAGCCAAGGGAGCAATTCACCCCTCCACTTT. This sequence encodes CASSQGSNSPLHF.

This clonotype was detected a few times. This rearrangement joins TRBV28 to TRBJ2-4, with TRBD1 matching 7 bases. V dropped 5 bases and J dropped 4; count of bases not matched to a gene: 5. The germline V gene encodes CDR1 MDHEN and CDR2 SYDVKM. The CDR3 extends over 14 amino acids. In DNA form, the CDR3 reads TGTGCCAGCAGTCCTTCGACAGGGAAAAACATTCAGTACTTC. It encodes CASSPSTGKNIQYF.

Regarding this clonotype: An end of the junction does not agree with germline; a read error may underlie this. V gene TRBV6-2 or TRBV6-3 combines with J gene TRBJ1-1; the D gene is possibly TRBD1 (6 bases). This CDR3 contains 14 residues. The germline V gene has CDR1 MNHEY and CDR2 SVGEGT. CDR3 residues: CASSSGGVGTEDFF. The CDR3 nucleotides are TGTGCCAGCAGTTCCGGGGGCGTGGGCACTGAAGATTTCTTT.

This clonotype was found a few times. The rearrangement uses TRBV12-3 or TRBV12-4 and TRBJ1-5; 9 bases agree with TRBD1. The V and J ends lost 1 base and 9 bases, in that order; junction bases with no gene match: 4. The CDR3 sequence is 14 residues long. The CDR3 reads CASSLGTGVAPQHF. In DNA, the CDR3 is TGTGCCAGCAGTTTAGGGACAGGGGTCGCGCCCCAGCATTTT.

CDR3 bases: TGTGCCAGCAGCTTAGCCTCTAAGGGCGAGCAGTACTTC. Its translation is CASSLASKGEQYF. The chain carries TRBV7-9 and TRBJ2-7; no clear D gene. This CDR3 region has 13 residues. Trimming shortened V by 0 bases and J by 6 bases, and 9 bases separated the two germline ends. Germline CDR1 is SEHNR and CDR2 is FQNEAQ (reference sequence). The full variable domain, with the rest looked up from reference TRBV7-9 and TRBJ2-7, is DTGVSQNPRHKITKRGQNVTFRCDPISEHNRLYWYRQTLGQGPEFLTYFQNEAQLEKSRLLSDRFSAERPKGSFSTLEIQRTEQGDSAMYLCASSLASKGEQYFGPGTRLTVT.

The V and J genes are TRBV4-1 and TRBJ1-1; D is ambiguous. The germline V gene encodes CDR1 MGHRA and CDR2 YSYEKL. CDR3 length: 14 amino acids. Trimming cost V 3 bases and J 2 bases, with 10 bases left between them. CDR3 bases: TGCGCCAGCAGCCACCCGCCCGGAAACACTGAAGCTTTCTTT. This translates into CASSHPPGNTEAFF.

This clonotype was recorded a few times. This sequence joins TRBV2 and TRBJ1-3; no definite D call. This CDR3 spans 16 amino acids. Germline assignment: CDR1 SNHLY and CDR2 FYNNEI. Trimming stripped 5 bases from V and 0 bases from J, with 14 bases between. CDR3 amino acids: CASSFTGILSGNTIYF. CDR3 in DNA: TGTGCCAGCAGTTTTACCGGGATCCTCTCTGGAAACACCATATATTTT.

This clonotype was counted a few times. This chain links TRBV6-2 or TRBV6-3 with TRBJ2-7, with D perhaps matching TRBD2 (6 bases). The germline V and J ends were trimmed by 5 bases and 2 bases, with 28 bases remaining between them. Looked up from germline, CDR1 is MNHEY and CDR2 is SVGEGT. The CDR3 is 19 amino acids. The CDR3 reads CASSPPESTAVWGAYEQYV. In DNA, the CDR3 is TGTGCCAGCAGTCCCCCTGAATCGACGGCGGTGTGGGGGGCCTACGAGCAGTACGTC.

This clonotype has more than one count but fewer than ten. The chain uses TRBV7-9 and TRBJ1-2; D is uncertain. V lost 6 bases, J lost 4 bases, and 15 bases lay in between. Looked up from germline, CDR1 is SEHNR and CDR2 is FQNEAQ (reference sequence). The CDR3 is made up of 14 amino acids. The CDR3 coding sequence is TGTGCCAGCAGTGACACAGAAGCCTTCTATGGCTACACCTTC. Protein: CASSDTEAFYGYTF.

The genes are TRBV24-1 and TRBJ2-3; D unresolved. CDR1 KGHDR and CDR2 SFDVKD come from the germline V gene. The CDR3 sequence is 14 residues long. The V gene lost 4 bases and the J gene lost 6 bases, with 13 bases spanning the gap. The CDR3 sequence: CATSDNTRSDTQYF. Here the CDR3 DNA reads TGTGCCACCAGTGACAATACTCGATCGGATACGCAGTATTTT.

V is TRBV7-2 and J is TRBJ1-3, with D perhaps TRBD1 (5 bases). Trimming cost V 6 bases and J 2 bases, with 14 bases left between them. This CDR3 contains 15 residues. Looked up from germline, CDR1 is SGHTA and CDR2 is FQGNSA. In nucleotides, the CDR3 is TGTGCCAGCAGGGCCCCTGGGGGTACTGGAAACACCATATATTTT. Its translation is CASRAPGGTGNTIYF.

In its sample, this clonotype was seen a few times. V is TRBV7-2 and J is TRBJ1-4; 8 nucleotides agree with TRBD1. Losses at the gene ends were 5 bases for V and 8 bases for J; bases not matched to a gene: 7. This CDR3 is 14 amino acids long. The germline CDR1 and CDR2 sequences are SGHTA and FQGNSA. The CDR3 region has the DNA TGTGCCAGCAGCCCAGACAGGGGTTGGGAAAAACTGTTTTTT. Translated, it gives CASSPDRGWEKLFF.

In regard to this clonotype: A much more abundant neighbour one base away suggests this may be a read error. The rearrangement links TRBV7-2 to TRBJ1-5; D is perhaps TRBD1 (5 bases). The CDR3 spans 14 residues. The germline CDR1 and CDR2 sequences are SGHTA and FQGNSA. The CDR3 coding sequence is TGTGCCAGCAGCCCCGGGACGGTCAATCAGACCCAGCATTTT. Protein: CASSPGTVNQTQHF.

The chain uses TRBV5-1 and TRBJ2-1, with 8 bases that match TRBD2. The V gene's germline CDR1 is SGHRS and CDR2 YFSETQ. Losses at the gene ends were 2 bases for V and 2 bases for J; bases not matched to a gene: 12. This CDR3 has 18 amino acids. The CDR3: CASSFSPITSGAYNEQFF. In nucleotides, the CDR3 is TGCGCCAGCAGCTTCAGCCCAATAACTAGCGGTGCCTACAATGAGCAGTTCTTC.

This clonotype was recorded many times. The rearrangement joins TRBV7-3 to TRBJ2-5; weak D call: TRBD1 (6 bases). Trimming left V 3 bases short and J 4 bases short, with 12 bases between. The V gene's germline CDR1 is SGHTA and CDR2 FQGTGA. The CDR3 length is 14 residues. CDR3 coding DNA: TGTGCCAGCAGCTTTCAGGGGTCTGGAGAGACCCAGTACTTC. Translated, it gives CASSFQGSGETQYF.

V usage is TRBV7-2 and J usage is TRBJ2-3, with D possibly TRBD2 on 7 matching bases. V lost 5 bases and J 10 bases, leaving 22 bases between the germline ends. The CDR3 consists of 15 residues. CDR1 and CDR2 from the germline V gene are SGHTA and FQGNSA. Here the CDR3 reads CASSQGRTRPQAQYF. The CDR3 coding sequence is TGTGCCAGCAGCCAGGGGAGGACTAGGCCACAGGCGCAGTATTTT.